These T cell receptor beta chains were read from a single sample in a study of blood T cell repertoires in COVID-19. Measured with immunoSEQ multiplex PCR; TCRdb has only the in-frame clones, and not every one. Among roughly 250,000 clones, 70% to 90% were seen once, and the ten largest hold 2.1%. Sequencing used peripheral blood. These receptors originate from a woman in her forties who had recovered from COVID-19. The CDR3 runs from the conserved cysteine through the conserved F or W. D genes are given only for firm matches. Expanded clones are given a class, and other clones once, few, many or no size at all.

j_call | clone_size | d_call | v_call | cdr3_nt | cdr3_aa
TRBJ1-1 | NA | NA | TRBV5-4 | TGTGCCAGCAGCGGAACGGGACACAACACTGAAGCTTTCTTT | CASSGTGHNTEAFF
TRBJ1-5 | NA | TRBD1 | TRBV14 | TGTGCCAGCAGCGAACAGGGGGCGGCCCAGCCCCAGCATTTT | CASSEQGAAQPQHF
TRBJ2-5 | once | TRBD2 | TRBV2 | TGTGCCAGCAGTGTCGCGGGAGAAGAGACCCAGTACTTC | CASSVAGEETQYF
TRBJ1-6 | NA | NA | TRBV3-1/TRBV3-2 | TGTGCCAGCAGCCAAGAGAAAGGGGTGAAGAATTCACCCCTCCACTTT | CASSQEKGVKNSPLHF
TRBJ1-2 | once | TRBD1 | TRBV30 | TGTGCCTGGAGCGCCTTACAGGGGAACTATGGCTACACCTTC | CAWSALQGNYGYTF
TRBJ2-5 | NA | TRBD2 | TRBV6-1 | TGTGCCAGCAGTGAGCTAGCGGGGGGCCCCCAAGAGACCCAGTACTTC | CASSELAGGPQETQYF
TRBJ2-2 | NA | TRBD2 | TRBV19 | TGTGCCAGTAGTATGGGGAGGGCGAACACCGGGGAGCTGTTTTTT | CASSMGRANTGELFF
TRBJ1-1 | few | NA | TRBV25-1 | TGTGCCAGCAGTCCTACAGGGATGAACACTGAAGCTTTCTTT | CASSPTGMNTEAFF
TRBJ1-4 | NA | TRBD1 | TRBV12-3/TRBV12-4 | TGTGCCAGCAGTCGGGACAGGGGGGGACTGTTTTTT | CASSRDRGGLFF
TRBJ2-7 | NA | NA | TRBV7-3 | TGTGCCAGCAGCTTATCCCCAGCCTACGAGCAGTACTTC | CASSLSPAYEQYF
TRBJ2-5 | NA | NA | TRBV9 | TGTGCCAGCAGCGTAGGGGCTAGCAGAGGTCAAGAGACCCAGTACTTC | CASSVGASRGQETQYF
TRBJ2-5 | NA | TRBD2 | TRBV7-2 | TGTGCCAGCAGCTTAACTAGCGCCCAAGAGACCCAGTACTTC | CASSLTSAQETQYF
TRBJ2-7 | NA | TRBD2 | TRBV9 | TGTGCCAGCAGCCCAAGGACTAGCGGGGGCCACCCGCAGTACTTC | CASSPRTSGGHPQYF